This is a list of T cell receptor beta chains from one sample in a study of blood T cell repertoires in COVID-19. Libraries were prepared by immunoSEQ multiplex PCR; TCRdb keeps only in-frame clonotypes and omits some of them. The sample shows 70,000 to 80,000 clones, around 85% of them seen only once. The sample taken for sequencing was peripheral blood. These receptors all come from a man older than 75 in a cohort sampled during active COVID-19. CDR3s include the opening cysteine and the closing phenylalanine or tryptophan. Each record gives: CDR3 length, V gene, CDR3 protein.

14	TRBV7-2	CASSLVQGNTEAFF
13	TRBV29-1	CSGRLSAGYGYTF
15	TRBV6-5	CASSPGQNPGNTIYF
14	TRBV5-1	CASSLGHDTGELFF
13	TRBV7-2	CASSSGHNEKLFF
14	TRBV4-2	CASSQDGTRGEQYF
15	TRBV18	CASSPTRDREETQYF
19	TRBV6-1	CASSERSGQANLAKNIQYF
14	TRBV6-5	CASRHGQGSTEAFF
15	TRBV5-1	CASSWTTGDAYEQYF
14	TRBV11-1	CASSSGLAEETQYF
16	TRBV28	CASSIYDQGWFEKLFF
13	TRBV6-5	CASRPGQQETQYF
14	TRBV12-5	CASRQGFNTGELFF
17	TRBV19	CASRQIPATSGLDTQYF
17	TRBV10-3	CAISEVPLAGGADTQYF
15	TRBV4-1	CASSQTGVAKNIQYF
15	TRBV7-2	CASSSGLLEGEKLFF
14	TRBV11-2	CASSKRVGAETQYF
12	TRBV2	CASSEALEKLFF
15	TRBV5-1	CASSLASDSSYEQYF
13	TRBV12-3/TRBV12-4	CASSTGSSQPQHF
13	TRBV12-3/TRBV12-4	CASSLASYTEAFF
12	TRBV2	CASRRQVDGYTF
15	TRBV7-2	CASSLGLAGTYEQYF
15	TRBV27	CASSLSPQGYYGYTF
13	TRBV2	CASSGQAQDTQYF
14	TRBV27	CASSDDRGNEKLFF
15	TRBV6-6	CASSPDISRTDTQYF